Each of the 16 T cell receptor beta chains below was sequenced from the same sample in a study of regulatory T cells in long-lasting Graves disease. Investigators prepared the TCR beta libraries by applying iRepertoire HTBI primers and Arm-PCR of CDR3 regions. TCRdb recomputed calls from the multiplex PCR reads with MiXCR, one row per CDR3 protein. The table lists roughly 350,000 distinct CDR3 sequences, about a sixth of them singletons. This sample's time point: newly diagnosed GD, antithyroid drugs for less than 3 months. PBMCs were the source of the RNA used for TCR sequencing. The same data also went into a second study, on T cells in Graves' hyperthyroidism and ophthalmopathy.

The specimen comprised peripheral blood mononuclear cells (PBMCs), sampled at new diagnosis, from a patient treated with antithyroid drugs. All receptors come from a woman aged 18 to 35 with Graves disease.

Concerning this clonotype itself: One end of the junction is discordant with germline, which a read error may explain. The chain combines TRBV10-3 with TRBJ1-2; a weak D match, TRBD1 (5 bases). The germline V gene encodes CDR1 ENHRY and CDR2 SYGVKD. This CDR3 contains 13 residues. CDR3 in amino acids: CAISESASGGYTF. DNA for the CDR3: TGTGCCATCAGCGAGTCCGCCTCAGGGGGCTACACCTTC.

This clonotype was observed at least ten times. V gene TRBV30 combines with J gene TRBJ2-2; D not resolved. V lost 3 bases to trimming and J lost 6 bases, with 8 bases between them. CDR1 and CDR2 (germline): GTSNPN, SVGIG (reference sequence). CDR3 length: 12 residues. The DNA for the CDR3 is TGTGCCTGGAGCCTTATGGCCGGGGAGCTGTTTTTT. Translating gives CAWSLMAGELFF.

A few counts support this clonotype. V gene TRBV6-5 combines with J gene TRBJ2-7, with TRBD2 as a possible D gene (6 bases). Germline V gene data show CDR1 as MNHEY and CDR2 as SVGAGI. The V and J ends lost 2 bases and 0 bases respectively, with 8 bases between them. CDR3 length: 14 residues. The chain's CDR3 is CASSYGLSSYEQYF. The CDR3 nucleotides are TGTGCCAGCAGTTACGGACTAAGCTCCTACGAGCAGTACTTC.

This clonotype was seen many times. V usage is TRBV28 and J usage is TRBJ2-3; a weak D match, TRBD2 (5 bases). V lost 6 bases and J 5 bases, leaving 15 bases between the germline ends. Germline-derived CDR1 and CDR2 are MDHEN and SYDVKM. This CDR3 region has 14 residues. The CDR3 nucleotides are TGTGCCAGCAGCGCCCGGAGGAAGGGAGATACGCAGTATTTT. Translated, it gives CASSARRKGDTQYF.

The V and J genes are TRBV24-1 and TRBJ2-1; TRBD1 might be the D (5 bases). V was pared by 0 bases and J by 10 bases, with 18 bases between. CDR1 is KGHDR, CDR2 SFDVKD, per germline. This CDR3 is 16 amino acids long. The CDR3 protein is CATSDLNKDNLLEQFF. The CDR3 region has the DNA TGTGCCACCAGTGATTTGAATAAGGACAATCTGTTGGAGCAGTTCTTC.

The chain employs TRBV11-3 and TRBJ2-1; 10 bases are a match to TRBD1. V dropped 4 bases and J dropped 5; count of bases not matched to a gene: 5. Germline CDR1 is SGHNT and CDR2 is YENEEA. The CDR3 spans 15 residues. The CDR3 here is CASSSGQGPHNEQFF. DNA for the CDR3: TGTGCCAGCAGCTCGGGACAGGGGCCCCACAATGAGCAGTTCTTC.

The CDR3 spells CASSPAGGPNNEQFF. CDR3 bases: TGTGCCAGCAGTCCTGCGGGAGGCCCCAACAATGAGCAGTTCTTC. This chain joins TRBV28 and TRBJ2-1, with 8 positions matching TRBD2. The CDR3 runs to 15 residues. Germline CDR1 MDHEN, CDR2 SYDVKM. The J segment lost 5 bases and the V segment lost 5 bases, leaving 8 bases of the junction unmatched.

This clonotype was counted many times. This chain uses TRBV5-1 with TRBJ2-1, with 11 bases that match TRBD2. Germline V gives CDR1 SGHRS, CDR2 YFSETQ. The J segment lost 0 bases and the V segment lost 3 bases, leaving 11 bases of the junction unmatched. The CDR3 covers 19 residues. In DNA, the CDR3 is TGCGCCAGCAGCTCAACCGGGACTAGCGGAGACATCTCCTACAATGAGCAGTTCTTC. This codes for CASSSTGTSGDISYNEQFF.

The CDR3 sequence: CASSYVAKQGEKLFF. The DNA for the CDR3 is TGTGCCAGCAGCTACGTCGCTAAACAGGGGGAAAAACTGTTTTTT. The V and J genes are TRBV7-3 and TRBJ1-4; 7 nucleotides match TRBD1. CDR1 and CDR2 from the germline V gene are SGHTA and FQGTGA. The CDR3 covers 15 residues. The J segment lost 8 bases and the V segment lost 4 bases, leaving 10 bases of the junction unmatched.

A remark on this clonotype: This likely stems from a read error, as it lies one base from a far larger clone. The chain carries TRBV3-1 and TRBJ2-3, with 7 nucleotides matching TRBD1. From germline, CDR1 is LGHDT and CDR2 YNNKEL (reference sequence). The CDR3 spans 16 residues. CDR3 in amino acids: CASSQDTTGAHTEALF. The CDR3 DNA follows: TGTGCCAGCAGCCAAGATACCACAGGGGCTCACACTGAAGCTCTCTTT.

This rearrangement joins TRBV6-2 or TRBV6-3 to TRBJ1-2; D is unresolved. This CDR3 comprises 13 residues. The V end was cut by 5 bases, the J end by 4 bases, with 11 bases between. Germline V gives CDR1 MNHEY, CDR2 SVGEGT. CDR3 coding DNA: TGTGCCAGCAGTACCGGGAGCGGCTATGGCTACACCTTC. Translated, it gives CASSTGSGYGYTF.

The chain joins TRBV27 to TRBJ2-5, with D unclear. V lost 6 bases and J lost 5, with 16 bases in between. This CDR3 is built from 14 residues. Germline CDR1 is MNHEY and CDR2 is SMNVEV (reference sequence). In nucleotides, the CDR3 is TGTGCCAGCAGCGCGAGAGGCCGGGCGGAGACCCAGTACTTC. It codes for CASSARGRAETQYF.

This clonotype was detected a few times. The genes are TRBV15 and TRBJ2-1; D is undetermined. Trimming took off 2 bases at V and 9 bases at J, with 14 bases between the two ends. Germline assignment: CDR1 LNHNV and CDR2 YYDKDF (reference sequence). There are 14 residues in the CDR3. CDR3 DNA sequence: TGTGCCACCAGCAGAATTAGGAGTGGTGGTGAGCAGTTCTTC. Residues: CATSRIRSGGEQFF.

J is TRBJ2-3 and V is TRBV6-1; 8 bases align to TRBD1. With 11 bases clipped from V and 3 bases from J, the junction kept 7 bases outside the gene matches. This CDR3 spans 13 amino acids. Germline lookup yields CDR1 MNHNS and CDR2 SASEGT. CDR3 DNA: TGTGCCGTGAAGCGGACAGGGACAGATACGCAGTATTTT. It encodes CAVKRTGTDTQYF.

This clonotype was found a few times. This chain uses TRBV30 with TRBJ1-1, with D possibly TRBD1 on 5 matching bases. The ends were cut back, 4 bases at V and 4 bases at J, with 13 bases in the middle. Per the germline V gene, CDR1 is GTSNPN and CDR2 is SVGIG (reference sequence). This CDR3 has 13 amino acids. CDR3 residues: CAWIQGWGTEAFF. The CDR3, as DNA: TGTGCCTGGATTCAGGGATGGGGCACTGAAGCTTTCTTT. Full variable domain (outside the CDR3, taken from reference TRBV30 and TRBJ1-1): SQTIHQWPATLVQPVGSPLSLECTVEGTSNPNLYWYRQAAGRGLQLLFYSVGIGQISSEVPQNLSASRPQDRQFILSSKKLLLSDSGFYLCAWIQGWGTEAFFGQGTRLTVV.

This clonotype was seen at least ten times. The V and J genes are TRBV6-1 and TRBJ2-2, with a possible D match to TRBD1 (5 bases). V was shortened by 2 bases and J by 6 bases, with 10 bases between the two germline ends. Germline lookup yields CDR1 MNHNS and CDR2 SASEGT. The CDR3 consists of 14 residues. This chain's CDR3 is CASSELTGPGELFF. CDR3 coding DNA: TGTGCCAGCAGTGAATTAACAGGCCCCGGGGAGCTGTTTTTT.